The clone carrying this T cell receptor beta chain was counted ten times or more. MiXCR was run by TCRdb on the RT-PCR reads, yielding one entry per CDR3 protein. The profile shows over 400,000 distinct CDR3 sequences, roughly 17% of them singletons. The sample belongs to a study of patients and donors after allogeneic stem cell transplantation. Germline CDR1 and CDR2: SQVTM and ANQGSEA. Trimming left V 4 bases short and J 5 bases short, with 11 bases between. CDR3 length: 13 residues. The material sequenced was blood, either unsorted or a sorted T cell fraction (not recorded which). The chain links TRBV29-1 to TRBJ2-2, with D hard to call. The TCR sequence derives from a human donor who was either an allogeneic HSCT recipient or a stem cell or donor lymphocyte infusion donor (not recorded which). It is not recorded whose cells these are; they may come from a transplant donor. The CDR3 DNA reads TGCAGCGTTGTCGCCTGGGCTACCGGGGAGCTGTTTTTT. It is translated as CSVVAWATGELFF.